This TCR beta chain was identified during a study of cytomegalovirus exposure and HLA in healthy donors. Overall study findings and caveats: In an earlier analysis, about 87% or about 30%: the productive usage of most TCR beta V segments. Later work found most CMV-associated TCR beta chains apparently HLA-restricted. Association of 16,951 TCR beta sequences with HLA alleles was found at 0.05 false discovery rate in a later analysis.

Primers for the PCR totalled 60 Vbeta and 13 Jbeta. Sequencing used immunoSEQ multiplex PCR; TCRdb keeps in-frame clones, though not all of them. The data hold roughly 100,000 clones, with roughly 74% observed a single time. Worth noting for this clone: Its antigen remains unknown.

Each donor was healthy, and each was a bone marrow donor. CDR3 length: 18 residues. Germline CDR1 and CDR2: LGHNA and YNFKEQ. V lost 0 bases to trimming and J lost 3 bases; unmatched junction nucleotides: 11. The chain recombines TRBV4-2 with TRBJ2-5, with TRBD1 matching 9 bases. Sample: PBMCs. The receptor comes from a middle-aged man in good health and CMV-seronegative. Here the CDR3 DNA reads TGTGCCAGCAGCCAAGAAAGGGGGACAGGGAGAGGAGAAGAGACCCAGTACTTC. Its protein is CASSQERGTGRGEETQYF.